This TCR beta chain appears in the sequencing data of a study of post-analysis software for immune sequencing data. A note on this clonotype: The antigen remains undetermined.

Whole-study findings and limits: Versus controls, multiple sclerosis patients showed significantly lower diversity (normalized Chao1). Compared with controls, patients had more of roughly 5 TRBV segments, including TRBV5-6, TRBV5-1 and TRBV20-1.

The V end was cut by 3 bases, the J end by 2 bases, with 8 bases between. The CDR3 runs to 15 residues. Unique molecular identifiers had been added to the TCR beta cDNA libraries. TCRdb re-called the PCR reads through MiXCR, storing one row per CDR3 protein. The profile shows about 820,000 distinct CDR3 sequences, approximately 53% of them singletons. Sequences were obtained from blood. The V gene is TRBV12-3 or TRBV12-4, the J gene TRBJ2-6; D remains ambiguous. The source is a girl aged 5 to 17 with multiple sclerosis. DNA for the CDR3: TGTGCCAGCAGTTTTGATCTCACTGGGGCCAACGTCCTGACTTTC. Its translation: CASSFDLTGANVLTF.